A selection of T cell receptor beta chains follows, all from one sample in a study of tumor-infiltrating lymphocytes in oesophageal squamous cell carcinoma. TCRdb redid the calling of the PCR reads with MiXCR, one entry per CDR3 protein. Among several thousand distinct CDR3 sequences listed, about 14% were seen once. Sequencing input: esophageal tumor tissue. The receptors come from a male donor with esophageal squamous cell carcinoma. Both conserved end residues are part of each CDR3. D genes are given only for firm matches. Clone size appears in some rows only: once, few, many, or a class for an expanded clone.

clone size | J gene | V gene | D gene | CDR3 protein | CDR3 DNA
few | TRBJ1-1 | TRBV9 | - | CASSVVGGNTEAFF | TGTGCCAGCAGCGTAGTGGGGGGGAACACTGAAGCTTTCTTT
many | TRBJ2-3 | TRBV6-2/TRBV6-3 | TRBD2 | CASSTSTGLAGGTDTQYF | TGTGCCAGCAGTACCTCTACGGGACTAGCGGGAGGGACAGATACGCAGTATTTT
- | TRBJ2-5 | TRBV7-6 | - | CASSHGGLGEQCF | TGTGCTAGCAGCCATGGGGGTTTGGGTGAGCAGTGCTTC
medium-sized | TRBJ1-6 | TRBV12-3/TRBV12-4 | - | CASSPGGGSPLHF | TGTGCCAGCAGTCCCGGCGGGGGGTCACCCCTCCACTTT
many | TRBJ1-2 | TRBV12-3/TRBV12-4 | - | CASRPTTGYGYTF | TGTGCCAGCAGACCCACTACCGGGTATGGCTACACCTTC
once | TRBJ1-4 | TRBV11-2 | - | CASSVGLSGVTSYEQFF | TGTGCCAGCAGCGTGGGACTTTCAGGCGTAACTTCCTACGAGCAGTTTTTT
few | TRBJ2-1 | TRBV2 | - | CASSILLYNEQFF | TGTGCCAGCAGCATTTTGCTCTACAATGAGCAGTTCTTC
medium-sized | TRBJ2-3 | TRBV5-6 | - | CASSLKLSSFSTDTQYF | TGTGCCAGCAGCTTGAAACTCTCGTCCTTTAGCACAGATACGCAGTATTTT
once | TRBJ2-7 | TRBV19 | - | CASSIGPLEHNEQYF | TGTGCCAGTAGTATAGGCCCCCTCGAGCACAATGAGCAGTACTTC
large | TRBJ2-7 | TRBV7-2 | TRBD1 | CASSLAGGIRYEQYF | TGTGCCAGCAGTTTAGCAGGGGGTATTAGGTACGAGCAGTACTTC
few | TRBJ1-5 | TRBV6-1 | - | CASSSAGGDQPQHF | TGTGCCAGCAGTTCGGCAGGAGGCGATCAGCCCCAGCATTTT
many | TRBJ2-1 | TRBV11-2 | - | CASSFGSASYEQFF | TGTGCCAGCAGCTTCGGTTCCGCATCCTACGAGCAGTTCTTC
many | TRBJ2-1 | TRBV11-1 | - | CASRPRGLAYNEQFF | TGTGCCAGCAGGCCGCGGGGGCTCGCCTACAATGAGCAGTTCTTC
many | TRBJ2-5 | TRBV19 | - | CASSPIGETQYF | TGTGCCAGTAGTCCCATAGGCGAGACCCAGTACTTC
many | TRBJ2-5 | TRBV4-3 | - | CASSPPGVVQETQYF | TGCGCCAGCAGCCCCCCAGGGGTCGTCCAAGAGACCCAGTACTTC
many | TRBJ1-4 | TRBV5-1 | TRBD1 | CASSRGTVANEKLFF | TGCGCCAGCAGCCGCGGGACAGTGGCTAATGAAAAACTGTTTTTT
many | TRBJ2-2 | TRBV12-3/TRBV12-4 | TRBD1 | CASRGQGSGTGELFF | TGTGCCAGCCGGGGACAGGGATCGGGCACCGGGGAGCTGTTTTTT
many | TRBJ2-1 | TRBV6-6 | TRBD2 | CASSYSKLAGESSYNEQFF | TGTGCCAGCAGTTACTCAAAACTAGCGGGGGAGAGCTCCTACAATGAGCAGTTCTTC
medium-sized | TRBJ1-2 | TRBV18 | - | CASSPPGFYGYTF | TGTGCCAGCTCACCTCCAGGGTTCTATGGCTACACCTTC
many | TRBJ2-7 | TRBV4-2 | - | CASSQASSAGRKYEQYF | TGTGCCAGCAGCCAAGCCTCCTCTGCGGGGAGAAAATACGAGCAGTACTTC
- | TRBJ1-1 | TRBV7-6 | - | CAGSWGQGINRGACF | -
medium-sized | TRBJ2-7 | TRBV12-3/TRBV12-4 | - | CASSSGRVEQYF | TGTGCCAGCAGTTCGGGCAGGGTCGAGCAGTACTTC
few | TRBJ1-3 | TRBV4-1 | - | CASSQGTTAFSGNTIYF | TGCGCCAGCAGCCAAGGAACGACGGCGTTCTCTGGAAACACCATATATTTT
- | TRBJ1-1 | TRBV2 | TRBD1 | CASRLGQGYTEAFF | TGTGCCAGCAGGCTCGGACAGGGTTACACTGAAGCTTTCTTT
many | TRBJ2-4 | TRBV7-9 | - | CASSRRDSTTDNEQYF | TGTGCCAGCAGCCGCAGGGACTCCACGACAGACAATGAGCAGTACTTC
few | TRBJ1-1 | TRBV18 | - | CASRPGTPDGVTEAFF | TGTGCCAGCCGGCCGGGGACACCCGATGGGGTTACTGAAGCTTTCTTT
medium-sized | TRBJ2-7 | TRBV6-4 | - | CASSDCREYEQYF | TGTGCCAGCAGTGACTGCAGGGAGTACGAGCAGTACTTC
medium-sized | TRBJ1-1 | TRBV5-1 | TRBD1 | CASGPPGQGREAFF | TGCGCCAGCGGACCCCCGGGACAGGGGAGGGAAGCTTTCTTT
medium-sized | TRBJ2-1 | TRBV6-1 | TRBD2 | CASSSRGSDNEQFF | TGTGCCAGCAGTTCGCGGGGGAGCGACAATGAGCAGTTCTTC
- | TRBJ2-7 | TRBV25-1 | - | CASNRVSGEQYF | TGTGCCAGCAACAGGGTTTCTGGTGAGCAGTACTTC